This TCR beta chain was captured in a study of blood T cell repertoires in COVID-19 (dated by TCRdb to 2018 to 2020). Notes on the research overall: Collaborator samples came from the United States, Italy and Spain and covered acute and convalescent phases of COVID-19. The prospective study material was composed of cDNA or gDNA derived from T cells, B-cell-depleted T cells, or PBMCs. Deeply sampled blood TCRbeta repertoires from subjects exposed to, actively infected with, or recovered from COVID-19 were included in the dataset. The repertoires were released in a freely available public database intended as a resource for research on the immune response to SARS-CoV-2. The samples were drawn from the first 160 participants of the ongoing ImmuneRACE study and from 1,254 subjects provided by 6 global collaborators. Nearly every sample came with metadata listing a de-identified subject ID, COVID-19 status, age in years and sex. Where available, HLA class I and class II types were obtained from metadata supplied by the sample provider rather than from assay-based typing. The investigation overall reported the following: Clinical and demographic metadata were provided uncurated, with the amount varying by source and participant.

From its cysteine to its phenylalanine, the CDR3 spans 14 amino acids. CDR3 DNA is the only sequence kept; it has 42 bases, read in frame from the first base. The germline V gene encodes CDR1 LGHNA and CDR2 YSLEER. V loses 6 bases, J loses 5 bases, and the germline ends lie 13 bases apart. Regarding this clone: It lacks a known antigen. Within one base of it there is no much larger clone, and no base qualities were kept.

TCRbeta CDR3 regions were amplified from genomic DNA using the immunoSEQ Assay, a bias-controlled multiplex PCR. The original methods were these. The number of nucleated cells in each sample was estimated from the amplification of reference gene primers within the assay. Sequence reads were collapsed and filtered to measure the absolute abundance of every unique TCRbeta CDR3 rearrangement. For each sample, productive Simpson clonality was calculated as the square root of Simpson's diversity index over productive rearrangements. Held by TCRdb, this immuneACCESS table contains in-frame sequences only and omits some clones. Under half of the omission traces to an unresolved V gene where checked; the cause of the rest is unknown. V, J and clone size were drawn from that table, and D and trimming were deduced from the DNA. This sample is represented by roughly 220,000 clones; 84% of them were singletons. The biggest ten clones account for about 1.5% of the sample.

Another Seattle source contributed samples from volunteer blood donors who had recovered from COVID-19. Each collaborating institution followed its own protocols to collect whole blood in K2EDTA tubes. For TCRbeta analysis, collaborators shipped samples in one of three forms: frozen whole blood, isolated PBMCs, or DNA extracted from either of those sample types. This TCR came from a woman aged 35 to 49 who had recovered from COVID-19. The chain couples TRBV4-3 to TRBJ2-2, and TRBD1 may be the D gene, going by 6 matching bases. What was sequenced was peripheral blood. The nucleotide sequence is TGCGCCAGCAGTACAGGGAAGGTTACCGGGGAGCTGTTTTTT. It translates to CASSTGKVTGELFF.